This entry is about one T cell receptor (beta chain). Its antigen is currently not known. No quality values exist for individual bases; no much larger clone is one base distant. The sample was run on an Illumina HiSeq 2500. Quantitative 5'-RACE with molecular barcodes was used to prepare TCR beta libraries. Processing in the source paper ran as follows. A new computational method, built on a probabilistic model of VDJ rearrangement, was used to identify disease-linked TCR variants. TCRdb reworked the public reads: Q25 trimming with fastp, MiXCR clone assembly, productive beta chains retained. A single entry per CDR3 protein holds the most common genes and DNA from its merged rows. What appears here as the V and J calls and clone size reflects TCRdb's work, not the paper's. This sample gives over 200,000 distinct CDR3 sequences in total; 15% to 20% of them show up just once. Together, the top ten hold about two fifths of the sample.

This sample was included in a study of CD8 T cells in ankylosing spondylitis (dated by TCRdb to the late 2010s). Study-wide context: To find TCR variants linked to disease, the study profiled T cell receptor beta repertoires in ankylosing spondylitis patients and healthy donors. The whole study cohort included over a hundred healthy donors and some 27 ankylosing spondylitis patients. Peripheral blood was sampled, and synovial fluid was also collected from ankylosing spondylitis patients. Points the paper makes about the study in general: A CD8+ phenotype was shown by the disease-linked clones, which were found at relatively low frequencies in peripheral blood. The disease-linked clones were reported as significantly enriched in matched synovial fluid samples from ankylosing spondylitis patients. Blood from ankylosing spondylitis patients appeared to be characterized by a TCR beta motif made up of eight highly homologous amino acid variants. Some motif variants had previously been reported in the synovial fluid and blood of reactive arthritis patients, which suggests shared mechanisms of disease initiation.

CDR1 SGHRS and CDR2 YFSETQ were looked up in the germline V gene. Including the terminal cysteine and phenylalanine, the CDR3 comprises 16 residues. Only the CDR3 region is kept as DNA, spanning 48 bases read in frame from base 1. V drops 0 bases and J drops 0 bases, leaving 12 bases in between. Source material: blood, either unsorted or a sorted T cell fraction (not recorded which). Recombination joined TRBV5-1 with TRBJ2-5; 6 matching bases give a weak D call of TRBD2. The sequence came from a male donor with ankylosing spondylitis. CDR3 reads: CASSLEEGRNQETQYF. The DNA sequence is as follows: TGCGCCAGCAGCTTGGAGGAGGGCAGGAACCAAGAGACCCAGTACTTC.